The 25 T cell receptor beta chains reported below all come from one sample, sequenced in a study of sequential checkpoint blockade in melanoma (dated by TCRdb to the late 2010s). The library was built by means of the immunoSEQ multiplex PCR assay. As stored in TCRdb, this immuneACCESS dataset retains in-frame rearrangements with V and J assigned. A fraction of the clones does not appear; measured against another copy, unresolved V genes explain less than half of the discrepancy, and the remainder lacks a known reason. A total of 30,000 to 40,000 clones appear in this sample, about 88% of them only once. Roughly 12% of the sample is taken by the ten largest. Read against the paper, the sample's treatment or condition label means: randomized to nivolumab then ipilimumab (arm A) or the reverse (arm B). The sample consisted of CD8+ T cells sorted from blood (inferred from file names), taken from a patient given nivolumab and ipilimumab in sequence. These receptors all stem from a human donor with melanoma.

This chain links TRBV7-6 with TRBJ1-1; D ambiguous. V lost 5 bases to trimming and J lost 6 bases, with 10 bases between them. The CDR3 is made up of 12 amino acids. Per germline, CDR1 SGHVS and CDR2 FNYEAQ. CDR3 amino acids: CASSLEGSEAFF. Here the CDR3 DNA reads TGTGCCAGCAGCCTTGAGGGCTCTGAAGCTTTCTTT.

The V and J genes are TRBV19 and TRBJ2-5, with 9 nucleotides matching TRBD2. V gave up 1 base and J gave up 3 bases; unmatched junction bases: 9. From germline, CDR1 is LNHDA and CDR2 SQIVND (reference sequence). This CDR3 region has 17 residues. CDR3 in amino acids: CASSIARGGLGEETQYF. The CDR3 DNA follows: TGTGCCAGTAGTATAGCGCGGGGGGGACTAGGCGAAGAGACCCAGTACTTC.

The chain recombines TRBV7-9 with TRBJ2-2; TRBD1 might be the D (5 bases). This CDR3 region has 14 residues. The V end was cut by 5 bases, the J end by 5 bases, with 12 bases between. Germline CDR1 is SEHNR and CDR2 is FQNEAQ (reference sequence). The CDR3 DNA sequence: TGTGCCAGCAGCCCCTGGTCAGGGACCGGGGAGCTGTTTTTT. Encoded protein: CASSPWSGTGELFF.

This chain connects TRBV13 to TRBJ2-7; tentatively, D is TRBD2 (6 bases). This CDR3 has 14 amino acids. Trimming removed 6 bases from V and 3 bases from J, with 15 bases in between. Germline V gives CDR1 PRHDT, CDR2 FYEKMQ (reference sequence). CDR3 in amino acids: CASRSRLEHYEQYF. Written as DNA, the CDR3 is TGTGCCAGCAGATCGAGACTAGAACACTACGAGCAGTACTTC.

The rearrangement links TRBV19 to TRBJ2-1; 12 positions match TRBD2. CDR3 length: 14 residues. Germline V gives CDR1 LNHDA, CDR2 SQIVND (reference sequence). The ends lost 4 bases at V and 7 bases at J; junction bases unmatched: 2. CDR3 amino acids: CASSRLAGVNEQFF. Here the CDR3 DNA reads TGTGCCAGTAGTAGACTAGCGGGAGTGAATGAGCAGTTCTTC. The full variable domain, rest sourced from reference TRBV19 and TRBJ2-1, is DGGITQSPKYLFRKEGQNVTLSCEQNLNHDAMYWYRQDPGQGLRLIYYSQIVNDFQKGDIAEGYSVSREKKESFPLTVTSAQKNPTAFYLCASSRLAGVNEQFFGPGTRLTVL.

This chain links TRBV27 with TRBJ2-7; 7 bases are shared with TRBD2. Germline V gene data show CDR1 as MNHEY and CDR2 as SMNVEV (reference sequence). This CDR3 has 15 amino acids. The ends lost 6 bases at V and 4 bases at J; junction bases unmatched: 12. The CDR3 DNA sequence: TGTGCCAGCAGGAGAAGGGCGGGAGTAGTTTACGAGCAGTACTTC. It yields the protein CASRRRAGVVYEQYF.

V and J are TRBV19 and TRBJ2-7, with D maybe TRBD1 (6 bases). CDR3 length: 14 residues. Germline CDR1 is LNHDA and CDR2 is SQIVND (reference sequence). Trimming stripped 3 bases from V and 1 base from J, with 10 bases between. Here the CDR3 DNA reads TGTGCCAGTAGTATGGGGACACCTTCCTACGAGCAGTACTTC. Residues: CASSMGTPSYEQYF.

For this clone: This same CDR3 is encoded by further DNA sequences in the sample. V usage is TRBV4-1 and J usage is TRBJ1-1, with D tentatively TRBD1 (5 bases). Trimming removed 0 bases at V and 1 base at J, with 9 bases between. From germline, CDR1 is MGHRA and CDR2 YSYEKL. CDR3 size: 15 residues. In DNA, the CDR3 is TGCGCCAGCAGCCAAGATTCCGGGGGGAACACTGAAGCTTTCTTT. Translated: CASSQDSGGNTEAFF.

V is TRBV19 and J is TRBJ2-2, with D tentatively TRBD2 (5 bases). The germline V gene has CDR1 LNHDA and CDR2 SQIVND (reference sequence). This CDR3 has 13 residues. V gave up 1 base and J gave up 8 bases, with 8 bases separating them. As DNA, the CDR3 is TGTGCCAGTAGTATAGCGGGATCTGGGGAGCTGTTTTTT. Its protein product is CASSIAGSGELFF.

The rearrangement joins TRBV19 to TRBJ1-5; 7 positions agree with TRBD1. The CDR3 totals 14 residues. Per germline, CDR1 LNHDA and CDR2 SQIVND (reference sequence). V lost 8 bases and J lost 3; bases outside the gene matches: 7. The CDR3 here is CASSNRGLNQPQHF. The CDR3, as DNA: TGTGCCAGTTCTAACAGGGGACTCAATCAGCCCCAGCATTTT. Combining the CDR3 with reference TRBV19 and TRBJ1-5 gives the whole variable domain DGGITQSPKYLFRKEGQNVTLSCEQNLNHDAMYWYRQDPGQGLRLIYYSQIVNDFQKGDIAEGYSVSREKKESFPLTVTSAQKNPTAFYLCASSNRGLNQPQHFGDGTRLSIL.

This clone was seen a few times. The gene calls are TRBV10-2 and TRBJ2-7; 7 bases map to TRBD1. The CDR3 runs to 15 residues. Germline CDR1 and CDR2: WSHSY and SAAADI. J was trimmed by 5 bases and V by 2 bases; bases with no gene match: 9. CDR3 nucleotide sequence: TGCGCCAGCAGTGAGAAGATAGGGGGCACGAACGAGCAGTACTTC. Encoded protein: CASSEKIGGTNEQYF.

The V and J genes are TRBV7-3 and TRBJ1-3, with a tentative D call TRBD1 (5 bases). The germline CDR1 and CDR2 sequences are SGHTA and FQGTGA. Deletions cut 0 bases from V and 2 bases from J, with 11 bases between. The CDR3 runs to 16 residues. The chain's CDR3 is CASSLTGGGAGNTIYF. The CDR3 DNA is TGTGCCAGCAGCTTAACTGGGGGGGGTGCTGGAAACACCATATATTTT. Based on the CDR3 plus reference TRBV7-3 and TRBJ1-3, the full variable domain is GAGVSQTPSNKVTEKGKYVELRCDPISGHTALYWYRQSLGQGPEFLIYFQGTGAADDSGLPNDRFFAVRPEGSVSTLKIQRTERGDSAVYLCASSLTGGGAGNTIYFGEGSWLTVV.

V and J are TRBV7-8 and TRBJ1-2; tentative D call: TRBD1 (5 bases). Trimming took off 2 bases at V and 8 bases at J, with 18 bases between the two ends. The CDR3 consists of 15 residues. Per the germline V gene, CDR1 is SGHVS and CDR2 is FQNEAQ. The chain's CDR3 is CASSLLGTNIWGYTF. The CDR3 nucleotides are TGTGCCAGCAGCTTATTAGGGACTAATATCTGGGGCTACACCTTC.

The CDR3 DNA reads as TGTGCCAGCAGCTTCTCCTGGGGGACAGGGGTGGAAGAGACCCAGTACTTC. Residues: CASSFSWGTGVEETQYF. The chain links TRBV9 to TRBJ2-5; 10 nucleotides match TRBD1. The CDR3 length is 17 residues. V lost 4 bases and J lost 3; bases outside the gene matches: 12. The germline V gene encodes CDR1 SGDLS and CDR2 YYNGEE.

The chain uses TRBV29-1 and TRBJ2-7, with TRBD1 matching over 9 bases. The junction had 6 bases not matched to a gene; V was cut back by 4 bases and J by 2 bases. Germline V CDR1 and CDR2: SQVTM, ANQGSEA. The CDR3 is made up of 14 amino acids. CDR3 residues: CSVGVRQGAYEQYF. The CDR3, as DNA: TGCAGCGTTGGAGTTCGACAGGGGGCCTACGAGCAGTACTTC.

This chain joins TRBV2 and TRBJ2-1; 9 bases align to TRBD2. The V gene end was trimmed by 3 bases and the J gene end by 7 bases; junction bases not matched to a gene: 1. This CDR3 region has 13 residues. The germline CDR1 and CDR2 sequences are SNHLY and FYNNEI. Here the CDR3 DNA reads TGTGCCAGCAGTGACGCGGGGGGGAATGAGCAGTTCTTC. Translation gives CASSDAGGNEQFF. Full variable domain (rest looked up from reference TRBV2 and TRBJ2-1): EPEVTQTPSHQVTQMGQEVILRCVPISNHLYFYWYRQILGQKVEFLVSFYNNEISEKSEIFDDQFSVERPDGSNFTLKIRSTKLEDSAMYFCASSDAGGNEQFFGPGTRLTVL.

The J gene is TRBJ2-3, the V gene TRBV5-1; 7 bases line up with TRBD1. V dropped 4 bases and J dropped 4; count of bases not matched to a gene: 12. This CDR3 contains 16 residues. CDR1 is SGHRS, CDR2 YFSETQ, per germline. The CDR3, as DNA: TGCGCCAGCAGCGCCCTGACAGGGTTTGGCGCAGATACGCAGTATTTT. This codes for CASSALTGFGADTQYF.

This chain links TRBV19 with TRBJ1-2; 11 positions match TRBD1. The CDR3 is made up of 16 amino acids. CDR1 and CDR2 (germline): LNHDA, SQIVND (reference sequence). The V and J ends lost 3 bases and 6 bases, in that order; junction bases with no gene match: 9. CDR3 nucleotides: TGTGCCAGTAGTATCATACTTCGGACAGGGGGCAATGGCTACACCTTC. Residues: CASSIILRTGGNGYTF. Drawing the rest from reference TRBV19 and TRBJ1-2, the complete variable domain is DGGITQSPKYLFRKEGQNVTLSCEQNLNHDAMYWYRQDPGQGLRLIYYSQIVNDFQKGDIAEGYSVSREKKESFPLTVTSAQKNPTAFYLCASSIILRTGGNGYTFGSGTRLTVV.

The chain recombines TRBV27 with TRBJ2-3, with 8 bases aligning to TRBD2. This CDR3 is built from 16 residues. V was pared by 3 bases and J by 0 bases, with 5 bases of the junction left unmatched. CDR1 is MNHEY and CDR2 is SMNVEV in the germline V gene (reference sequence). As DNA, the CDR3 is TGTGCCAGCAGTTTCCTAACGGGGGGGAGCACAGATACGCAGTATTTT. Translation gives CASSFLTGGSTDTQYF.

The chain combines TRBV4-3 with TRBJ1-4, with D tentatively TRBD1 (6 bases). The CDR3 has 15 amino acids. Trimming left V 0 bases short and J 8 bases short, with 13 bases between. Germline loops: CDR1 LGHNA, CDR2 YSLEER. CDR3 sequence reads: CASSQDLGHREKLFF. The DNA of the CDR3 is TGCGCCAGCAGCCAAGATCTGGGACACAGGGAAAAACTGTTTTTT.

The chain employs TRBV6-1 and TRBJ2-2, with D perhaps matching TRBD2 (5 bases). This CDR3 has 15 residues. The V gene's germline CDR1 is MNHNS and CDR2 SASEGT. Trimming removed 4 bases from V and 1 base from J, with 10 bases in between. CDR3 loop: CASSAYSGNTGELFF. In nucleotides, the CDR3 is TGTGCCAGCAGTGCTTACAGCGGGAACACCGGGGAGCTGTTTTTT.

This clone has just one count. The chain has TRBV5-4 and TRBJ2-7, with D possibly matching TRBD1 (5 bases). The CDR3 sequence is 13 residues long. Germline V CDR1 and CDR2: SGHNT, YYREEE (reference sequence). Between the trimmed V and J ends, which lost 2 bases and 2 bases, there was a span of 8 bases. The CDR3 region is CASSFGAAYEQYF. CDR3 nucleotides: TGTGCCAGCAGCTTTGGGGCGGCCTACGAGCAGTACTTC.

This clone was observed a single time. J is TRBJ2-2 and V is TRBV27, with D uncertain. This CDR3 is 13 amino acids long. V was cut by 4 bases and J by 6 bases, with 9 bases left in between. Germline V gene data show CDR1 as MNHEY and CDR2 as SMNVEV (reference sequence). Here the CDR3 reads CASSSLEAGELFF. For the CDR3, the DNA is TGTGCCAGCAGTTCATTAGAGGCCGGGGAGCTGTTTTTT.

The CDR3 nucleotides read TGTGCCAGCAGTTTGCAGGGGGCCTATGAGCAGTTCTTC. Translating gives CASSLQGAYEQFF. This rearrangement joins TRBV27 to TRBJ2-1; 8 nucleotides match TRBD1. Germline values: CDR1 MNHEY, CDR2 SMNVEV (reference sequence). The CDR3 length is 13 residues. V was clipped by 3 bases and J by 8 bases; unmatched bases: 3.

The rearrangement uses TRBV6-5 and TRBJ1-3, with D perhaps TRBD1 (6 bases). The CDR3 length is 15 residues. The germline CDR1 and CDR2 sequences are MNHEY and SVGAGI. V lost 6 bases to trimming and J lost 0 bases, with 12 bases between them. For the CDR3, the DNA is TGTGCCAGCAGCCCCGACAGGAGCTCTGGAAACACCATATATTTT. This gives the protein CASSPDRSSGNTIYF.